The 30 T cell receptor beta chains below come from one sample, sequenced in a study of blood T cells in healthy people across ages. Combining a sample-barcoded 5' primer with a J-beta primer mix, a second PCR ran for about 7 to 12 cycles. TCRdb re-called the 5' RACE reads with MiXCR, one entry per CDR3 protein. This sample has approximately 800,000 distinct CDR3 sequences, with roughly 64% found just once. Sequencing was performed on blood. The origin of the receptors is a man aged 25-40 years in good health.

In its sample, this clonotype was seen once. V and J are TRBV3-1 and TRBJ2-7, with D hard to call. Judging by the DNA end, TRBJ2-4 fits better; the J call may be wrong. Per germline, CDR1 LGHDT and CDR2 YNNKEL (reference sequence). CDR3 length equals 14 residues. The CDR3 loop reads CASSPPDRWDIQYF. The CDR3, as DNA: TGTGCCAGCAGCCCCCCCGATCGGTGGGACATTCAGTACTTC.

CDR3 DNA sequence: TGTGCCAGCAGTGCCGGACAGGGCTATGGCTACACCTTC. This encodes CASSAGQGYGYTF. The chain recombines TRBV12-3 or TRBV12-4 with TRBJ1-2; 8 nucleotides align to TRBD1. The CDR3 is made up of 13 amino acids. Losses at the gene ends were 5 bases for V and 4 bases for J; bases not matched to a gene: 3.

The chain combines TRBV4-2 with TRBJ2-2; 10 bases line up with TRBD2. Germline V gives CDR1 LGHNA, CDR2 YNFKEQ. Trimming at V came to 1 base and at J to 2 bases, leaving 16 bases not matched to a gene. The CDR3 is 21 amino acids. CDR3 region: CASSQVLSLAGLTPNTGELFF. CDR3 DNA: TGTGCCAGCAGCCAAGTACTTTCACTAGCGGGGCTAACCCCCAACACCGGGGAGCTGTTTTTT.

The chain links TRBV12-3 or TRBV12-4 to TRBJ2-7; a possible D gene is TRBD2 (5 bases). Trimming left V 6 bases short and J 6 bases short, with 15 bases between. The CDR3 contains 13 residues. This CDR3 is CASRETGFGEQYF. In DNA, the CDR3 is TGTGCCAGCAGAGAGACGGGATTCGGCGAGCAGTACTTC.

This clonotype turned up a few times. The CDR3 nucleotides read TGCAGTGCTATTCCTGTCTCCTACTACGAGCAGTACTTC. Protein: CSAIPVSYYEQYF. This chain links TRBV20-1 with TRBJ2-7; D gene ambiguous. V was trimmed by 4 bases and J by 3 bases, leaving 13 bases between them. The CDR3 is 13 amino acids. In germline, CDR1 is DFQATT, CDR2 SNEGSKA (reference sequence).

This clonotype was seen only a few times. The V and J genes are TRBV29-1 and TRBJ2-7; 7 bases are a match to TRBD2. The V and J ends lost 6 bases and 5 bases, in that order; junction bases with no gene match: 10. Germline V lookup: CDR1 SQVTM, CDR2 ANQGSEA. This CDR3 has 13 amino acids. The CDR3 here is CSVRTRTIHEQYF. DNA of the CDR3: TGCAGCGTCCGGACTAGAACTATCCACGAGCAGTACTTC.

The chain carries TRBV20-1 and TRBJ2-5; TRBD2 matches at 11 bases. The J call is uncertain, as TRBJ2-7 better fits the DNA end. Germline CDR1 and CDR2: DFQATT and SNEGSKA (reference sequence). The CDR3 covers 14 residues. In DNA form, the CDR3 reads TGCAGTGGACTCGGGACTAGCGGACCCTACGAGCAGTACTTC. The encoded protein is CSGLGTSGPYEQYF.

This clonotype was detected a few times. The chain is built from TRBV29-1 and TRBJ2-5; TRBD1 might be the D (5 bases). The J call is in doubt because the DNA end fits TRBJ2-7 better. This CDR3 comprises 11 residues. Looked up from germline, CDR1 is SQVTM and CDR2 is ANQGSEA. The CDR3 loop is CSVSDSYEQYF. The CDR3 nucleotides read TGCAGCGTTAGCGACAGCTACGAGCAGTACTTC.

This chain links TRBV29-1 with TRBJ2-1; 7 bases align to TRBD2. CDR1 and CDR2 (germline): SQVTM, ANQGSEA. Losses at the gene ends were 7 bases for V and 3 bases for J; bases not matched to a gene: 18. This CDR3 spans 17 amino acids. The CDR3 spells CSAQTFVAGVGYNEQFF. CDR3 in DNA: TGCAGCGCACAGACATTTGTGGCGGGAGTGGGCTACAATGAGCAGTTCTTC.

This clonotype has just a few counts. This chain links TRBV29-1 with TRBJ2-3; no definite D call. Germline loops: CDR1 SQVTM, CDR2 ANQGSEA. The CDR3 runs to 13 residues. Between the trimmed V and J ends, which lost 8 bases and 0 bases, there was a span of 12 bases. This chain's CDR3 is CSLRQTSTDTQYF. CDR3 in DNA: TGCAGCCTGAGGCAGACTAGCACAGATACGCAGTATTTT.

This rearrangement joins TRBV6-2 or TRBV6-3 to TRBJ2-7; a weak D match, TRBD2 (5 bases). The germline V and J ends were trimmed by 7 bases and 0 bases, with 19 bases remaining between them. This CDR3 is 16 amino acids long. The germline CDR1 and CDR2 sequences are MNHEY and SVGEGT. The CDR3 reads CASTKVVGVPSYEQYF. The CDR3 DNA is TGTGCCAGCACCAAAGTAGTGGGAGTTCCCTCCTACGAGCAGTACTTC.

The chain couples TRBV5-1 to TRBJ1-2; D gene ambiguous. Trimming stripped 1 base from V and 3 bases from J, with 25 bases between. The CDR3 has 19 amino acids. Germline CDR1 SGHRS, CDR2 YFSETQ. The CDR3 DNA is TGCGCCAGCAGCTTGATCTTCTTTCCGAGCGCGGAGGTCTACTATGGCTACACCTTC. Its protein product is CASSLIFFPSAEVYYGYTF.

This clonotype was seen once. The rearrangement uses TRBV10-3 and TRBJ1-2; 7 nucleotides agree with TRBD1. V gave up 10 bases and J gave up 3 bases; unmatched junction bases: 8. CDR1 is ENHRY, CDR2 SYGVKD, per germline. This CDR3 is 13 amino acids long. The CDR3 loop is CATRDSGHYGYTF. The CDR3, as DNA: TGTGCCACCCGGGACAGCGGGCACTATGGCTACACCTTC.

This rearrangement joins TRBV10-3 to TRBJ1-1, with D perhaps TRBD1 (5 bases). The V end was cut by 7 bases, the J end by 1 base, with 13 bases between. This CDR3 is 14 amino acids long. Germline CDR1 is ENHRY and CDR2 is SYGVKD. The CDR3 region is CAIIPRRGNTEAFF. CDR3 coding DNA: TGTGCCATCATCCCAAGGAGGGGGAACACTGAAGCTTTCTTT.

The chain joins TRBV27 to TRBJ1-2; tentative D call: TRBD1 (6 bases). The germline V and J ends were trimmed by 4 bases and 2 bases, with 14 bases remaining between them. The CDR3 is made up of 15 amino acids. From germline, CDR1 is MNHEY and CDR2 SMNVEV (reference sequence). CDR3 bases: TGTGCCAGCAGTTGGGGGGCAGCCCCAAACTATGGCTACACCTTC. Protein sequence: CASSWGAAPNYGYTF.

The rearrangement links TRBV24-1 to TRBJ2-5; 8 bases match TRBD1. V lost 4 bases to trimming and J lost 4 bases; unmatched junction nucleotides: 7. Germline V gene lookup returns CDR1 KGHDR and CDR2 SFDVKD. The CDR3 contains 15 residues. In DNA form, the CDR3 reads TGTGCCACCAGTGACCCAACAGGGGGTAGAGAGACCCAGTACTTC. Its protein product is CATSDPTGGRETQYF.

In DNA, the CDR3 is TGTGCCAGCAGCAATATCCCCACTCTCTATGGCTACACCTTC. Its translation is CASSNIPTLYGYTF. V and J are TRBV7-9 and TRBJ1-2; D is ambiguous. Per the germline V gene, CDR1 is SEHNR and CDR2 is FQNEAQ (reference sequence). Deletions cut 5 bases from V and 4 bases from J, with 14 bases between. The CDR3 consists of 14 residues.

The chain recombines TRBV29-1 with TRBJ1-1, with D possibly TRBD1 on 5 matching bases. Germline CDR1 and CDR2: SQVTM and ANQGSEA. The CDR3 has 11 amino acids. The V and J ends lost 4 bases and 3 bases respectively, with 6 bases between them. The CDR3 loop is CSVGDDTEAFF. CDR3 in DNA: TGCAGCGTTGGGGACGACACTGAAGCTTTCTTT.

The chain has TRBV12-3 or TRBV12-4 and TRBJ1-1, with TRBD1 identical over 7 bases. The CDR3 consists of 14 residues. V lost 1 base to trimming and J lost 3 bases; unmatched junction nucleotides: 2. As DNA, the CDR3 is TGTGCCAGCAGTTTAGGACAGGGACACACTGAAGCTTTCTTT. It is translated as CASSLGQGHTEAFF.

The rearrangement joins TRBV19 to TRBJ2-5; D call uncertain. The DNA matches TRBJ2-7 better at its end, which makes the J call doubtful. This CDR3 spans 13 amino acids. CDR1 LNHDA and CDR2 SQIVND come from the germline V gene (reference sequence). CDR3 nucleotide sequence: TGTGCCACCAAGACCGACAACACCTACGAGCAGTACTTC. Protein: CATKTDNTYEQYF.

This clonotype was counted between two and nine times. The chain uses TRBV27 and TRBJ2-1; possibly TRBD1 or TRBD2 for D (5 bases each). The CDR3 covers 14 residues. Trimming took off 2 bases at V and 4 bases at J, with 9 bases between the two ends. Germline-derived CDR1 and CDR2 are MNHEY and SMNVEV (reference sequence). The CDR3: CASSLGTPYNEQFF. DNA of the CDR3: TGTGCCAGCAGTTTAGGGACCCCGTACAATGAGCAGTTCTTC.

The genes are TRBV7-2 and TRBJ2-7, with D unclear. The CDR3 spans 15 residues. Per germline, CDR1 SGHTA and CDR2 FQGNSA. Trimming removed 2 bases at V and 4 bases at J, with 15 bases between. DNA of the CDR3: TGTGCCAGCAGCTTAAGTACCAGCTTCCCGTACGAGCAGTACTTC. Protein product: CASSLSTSFPYEQYF.

The rearrangement links TRBV12-3 or TRBV12-4 to TRBJ2-5; D is undetermined. The CDR3 extends over 14 amino acids. Between the trimmed V and J ends, which lost 1 base and 0 bases, there was a span of 6 bases. Here the CDR3 reads CASSLVSNQETQYF. DNA for the CDR3: TGTGCCAGCAGTTTAGTTTCCAACCAAGAGACCCAGTACTTC.

The DNA of the CDR3 is TGTGCCAGCAGTCCTTCCCCGGGACAGGGGACATTGGGGGCCAACGTCCTGACTTTC. This translates into CASSPSPGQGTLGANVLTF. This sequence joins TRBV6-2 or TRBV6-3 and TRBJ2-6; TRBD1 matches at 10 bases. This CDR3 is 19 amino acids long. V was clipped by 5 bases and J by 4 bases; unmatched bases: 14. Germline V gene data show CDR1 as MNHEY and CDR2 as SVGEGT.

This rearrangement joins TRBV3-1 to TRBJ1-4; D might be TRBD1 (5 bases). The germline gives CDR1 LGHDT, CDR2 YNNKEL (reference sequence). Trimming took off 1 base at V and 7 bases at J, with 13 bases between the two ends. The CDR3 totals 15 residues. The CDR3 is CASSQVQGPGEKLFF. The CDR3 DNA is TGTGCCAGCAGCCAAGTGCAGGGTCCCGGTGAAAAACTGTTTTTT.

The J gene is TRBJ1-6, the V gene TRBV28, with TRBD1 as a possible D gene (6 bases). The CDR3 contains 16 residues. The germline V gene encodes CDR1 MDHEN and CDR2 SYDVKM. Between the trimmed V and J ends, which lost 5 bases and 6 bases, there was a span of 17 bases. DNA of the CDR3: TGTGCCAGCAGTCCCCTCGGGGGGGCCCTTAATTCACCCCTCCACTTT. It yields the protein CASSPLGGALNSPLHF. Full variable domain (remainder filled in from reference TRBV28 and TRBJ1-6): DVKVTQSSRYLVKRTGEKVFLECVQDMDHENMFWYRQDPGLGLRLIYFSYDVKMKEKGDIPEGYSVSREKKERFSLILESASTNQTSMYLCASSPLGGALNSPLHFGNGTRLTVT.

This clonotype came up a few times. The rearrangement links TRBV20-1 to TRBJ2-7; unclear D gene. The CDR3 totals 13 residues. Germline loops: CDR1 DFQATT, CDR2 SNEGSKA (reference sequence). Trimming removed 3 bases at V and 2 bases at J, with 11 bases between. CDR3 protein: CSARSIATYEQYF. CDR3 nucleotides: TGCAGTGCTAGGAGTATCGCTACCTACGAGCAGTACTTC.

The genes are TRBV7-2 and TRBJ2-5; perhaps D is TRBD1 or TRBD2 (6 bases each). The CDR3 covers 19 residues. Germline V CDR1 and CDR2: SGHTA, FQGNSA. V lost 1 base to trimming and J lost 7 bases, with 28 bases between them. The chain's CDR3 is CASSLGIHTGTLEGGTQYF. In nucleotides, the CDR3 is TGTGCCAGCAGCTTAGGAATCCATACCGGGACTTTAGAAGGGGGGACCCAGTACTTC.

This chain connects TRBV20-1 to TRBJ2-5, with 7 bases lining up with TRBD1. This CDR3 has 17 residues. J lost 11 bases, V lost 0 bases, and 21 bases had no gene match. Germline V gives CDR1 DFQATT, CDR2 SNEGSKA (reference sequence). CDR3 nucleotide sequence: TGCAGTGCTAGAGAATGGGACAGTCCAACCTCTTACAATGAGCAGTACTTC. Translated, it gives CSAREWDSPTSYNEQYF.

Only a few counts were recorded for this clonotype. V usage is TRBV7-2 and J usage is TRBJ2-3, with unresolved D. Germline CDR1 is SGHTA and CDR2 is FQGNSA. Trimming stripped 4 bases from V and 5 bases from J, with 4 bases between. The CDR3 runs to 11 residues. This CDR3 is CASSSQDTQYF. DNA for the CDR3: TGTGCCAGCAGCTCGCAAGATACGCAGTATTTT. Together with reference TRBV7-2 and TRBJ2-3, the CDR3 gives the full variable domain: GAGVSQSPSNKVTEKGKDVELRCDPISGHTALYWYRQSLGQGLEFLIYFQGNSAPDKSGLPSDRFSAERTGGSVSTLTIQRTQQEDSAVYLCASSSQDTQYFGPGTRLTVL.